The clone carrying this T cell receptor (beta chain) was observed many times. V shed 6 bases, J shed 4 bases, and the junction held 11 bases outside the gene matches. Per the germline V gene, CDR1 is SQVTM and CDR2 is ANQGSEA. This CDR3 contains 14 residues. The data were taken from a study of neurological immune-mediated disorders. TCRdb redid the calling of the 5' RACE reads with MiXCR, one entry per CDR3 protein. The data hold approximately 130,000 distinct CDR3 sequences, with roughly 3.2% observed a single time. The chain links TRBV29-1 to TRBJ2-5; 7 bases map to TRBD2. Input material: PBMCs. This sequence was found in a woman aged 25 to 45 with multiple sclerosis. CDR3 region: CSVGGTELGETQYF. The CDR3 nucleotides read TGCAGCGTGGGGGGGACCGAGTTGGGAGAGACCCAGTACTTC.